The 9 T cell receptor beta chains below all came from one sample that was sequenced in a study of blood T cell repertoires in COVID-19. Method: immunoSEQ multiplex PCR; TCRdb's copy keeps in-frame clones and lacks some. The sample yields about 200,000 clones, under 90% seen once. The source material was peripheral blood. The receptors come from an older man with acute or convalescent COVID-19.

The chain couples TRBV5-4 to TRBJ2-1; D unresolved. Trimming took 0 bases from V and 5 from J, leaving 9 bases between them. The length of the CDR3 is 14 residues. The V gene's germline CDR1 is SGHNT and CDR2 YYREEE (reference sequence). In nucleotides, the CDR3 is TGTGCCAGCAGCTTGGACCAGTTGAACAATGAGCAGTTCTTC. Protein product: CASSLDQLNNEQFF.

This chain uses TRBV5-6 with TRBJ2-7; possible D gene TRBD1, 6 bases. V shed 4 bases and J shed 0 bases, with 8 bases lying between them. Germline values: CDR1 SGHDT, CDR2 YYEEEE. The length of the CDR3 is 13 residues. The CDR3 spells CASSRDTSYEQYV. The DNA for the CDR3 is TGTGCCAGCAGCCGGGACACCTCCTACGAGCAGTACGTC.

V gene TRBV5-5 combines with J gene TRBJ2-5; TRBD2 agrees at 7 bases. Trimming cost V 4 bases and J 1 base; bases outside gene matches: 16. Germline CDR1 SGHKS, CDR2 YYEKEE (reference sequence). This CDR3 comprises 18 residues. In DNA, the CDR3 is TGTGCCAGCAGCCGAGGGCTAGCGGCCTCTCCCGGCCAAGAGACCCAGTACTTC. This codes for CASSRGLAASPGQETQYF.

The V gene is TRBV28, the J gene TRBJ1-2, with TRBD1 matching over 9 bases. The CDR3 length is 13 residues. Germline loops: CDR1 MDHEN, CDR2 SYDVKM. V lost 8 bases to trimming and J lost 4 bases; unmatched junction nucleotides: 5. The CDR3 protein is CASGTGGLYGYTF. CDR3 coding DNA: TGTGCCAGCGGAACAGGGGGCCTCTATGGCTACACCTTC.

This clone occurred a few times. This chain uses TRBV11-2 with TRBJ2-3, with 7 bases that match TRBD2. V dropped 6 bases and J dropped 5; count of bases not matched to a gene: 5. Germline CDR1 SGHAT, CDR2 FQNNGV. CDR3 size: 13 residues. The CDR3 is CASRQIAGDTQYF. The CDR3 nucleotides read TGTGCCAGCAGGCAAATAGCGGGAGATACGCAGTATTTT.

V usage is TRBV11-3 and J usage is TRBJ2-3; the match to TRBD2 covers 11 bases. CDR3 size: 16 residues. The V segment lost 5 bases and the J segment 2 bases; nucleotides outside the gene matches: 6. Germline CDR1 reads SGHNT; CDR2 reads YENEEA. CDR3 sequence: CASSRRLAGPTDTQYF. The CDR3 coding sequence is TGTGCCAGCAGCCGTAGACTAGCGGGGCCCACAGATACGCAGTATTTT.

The CDR3 bases are TGTGCCAGCGCGGACAGGACTGCAACTAATGAAAAACTGTTTTTT. Its protein is CASADRTATNEKLFF. The chain employs TRBV18 and TRBJ1-4; 7 bases fit TRBD1. Trimming cost V 8 bases and J 0 bases; bases outside gene matches: 6. The CDR3 extends over 15 amino acids. CDR1 and CDR2 (germline): KGHSH, LQKENI.

Points on this clone: An end of the junction does not agree with germline; a read error may underlie this. The chain couples TRBV3-1 (or the pseudogene TRBV3-2) to TRBJ2-1, with 7 bases fitting TRBD1. From germline, CDR1 is LGHDT and CDR2 YNNKEL (reference sequence). This CDR3 contains 13 residues. The CDR3 reads CASSQTAPGQPIF. The CDR3 bases are TGTGCCAGCAGCCAGACTGCTCCGGGACAGCCTATCTTC.

CDR3 nucleotides: TGTGCCAGCAGCTTACTCGCTCCGGGGACTGCCAAAAACATTCAGTACTTC. It translates to CASSLLAPGTAKNIQYF. The V call is TRBV7-2, the J call TRBJ2-4; tentatively, D is TRBD2 (6 bases). This CDR3 has 17 residues. Germline CDR1 reads SGHTA; CDR2 reads FQGNSA. Trimming pared 2 bases from V and 1 base from J, leaving 15 bases between.